The rows below give T cell receptor beta chains drawn from one sample of a study of cytomegalovirus exposure and HLA in healthy donors. Some clones are missing from TCRdb's copy, which holds only in-frame ones; the method was immunoSEQ multiplex PCR. The top ten hold more than 2.5% of the sample, which has 110,000 or so clones, approximately 69% seen once. The sample was PBMCs. These receptors came from a man aged 25 to 45 in good health and CMV-seronegative. CDR3s include the opening cysteine and the closing phenylalanine or tryptophan. Each record gives: V gene, CDR3 length, J gene, CDR3 protein.

TRBV9	14	TRBJ2-2	CASSVVSQAGELFF
TRBV28	15	TRBJ2-1	CASSLVGSFYNEQFF
TRBV29-1	14	TRBJ2-1	CSVAGHRSYNEQFF
TRBV2	15	TRBJ2-3	CASSATGSGTDTQYF
TRBV29-1	14	TRBJ2-7	CSVVGLANSYEQYF
TRBV27	15	TRBJ1-2	CASSRTGMFNYGYTF
TRBV7-2	13	TRBJ2-3	CASSSQWADTQYF
TRBV7-9	16	TRBJ2-3	CASSLTGTSVEDTQYF
TRBV11-2	15	TRBJ1-2	CASSSAPGVNYGYTF
TRBV5-1	12	TRBJ2-5	CASSLPEETQYF
TRBV2	15	TRBJ2-1	CASSGLAGSYNEQFF
TRBV14	14	TRBJ1-2	CASSQARGQGGYTF
TRBV6-6	12	TRBJ2-5	CASMRGGETQYF
TRBV4-1	15	TRBJ1-4	CASSQEPRALEKLFF
TRBV25-1	15	TRBJ2-5	CASRPGTSGTETQYF
TRBV19	16	TRBJ1-2	CASIDAGTRSNYGYTF
TRBV6-5	13	TRBJ1-2	CASGEVGSYGYTF
TRBV27	15	TRBJ1-4	CASRLRTGLNEKLFF
TRBV7-9	17	TRBJ2-6	CASSNRQGFAGANVLTF
TRBV7-2	14	TRBJ2-4	CASSYTSLINIQYF
TRBV18	14	TRBJ2-1	CASSPGTGVNEQFF
TRBV5-6	14	TRBJ1-2	CASSSSGHGRGYTF
TRBV28	16	TRBJ2-1	CASSLGLASTYNEQFF
TRBV4-3	14	TRBJ2-2	CASSQAGYTGELFF
TRBV7-2	17	TRBJ2-7	CASSTRGLRGFSDEQYF
TRBV29-1	13	TRBJ2-1	CSARDRGYNEQFF
TRBV5-4	15	TRBJ2-6	CASSLSGSGANVLTF
TRBV11-2	15	TRBJ2-7	CASSLDGTGGYEQYF
TRBV11-3	15	TRBJ2-3	CASSLLQGKTDTQYF
TRBV4-3	19	TRBJ1-4	CASSQEVYGRGLDGEKLFF
TRBV4-3	15	TRBJ2-1	CASREGAGAGNEQFF
TRBV19	16	TRBJ1-2	CASSIIGQGGVGGYTF
TRBV5-1	16	TRBJ1-4	CASSLEGRGTNEKLFF
TRBV30	16	TRBJ2-7	CAWSKPGTSFAYEQYF
TRBV7-8	14	TRBJ2-1	CASSILAGAFEQFF
TRBV19	16	TRBJ2-3	CASSIQSGVRTDTQYF
TRBV19	16	TRBJ2-7	CASSMRPSKKGYEQYF
TRBV11-2	16	TRBJ2-5	CASSSHRGGVQETQYF
TRBV28	12	TRBJ1-1	CASSSSTGEAFF
TRBV4-2	14	TRBJ2-7	CASSQQGGPYEQYF
TRBV18	12	TRBJ2-7	CASSPLSYEQYF
TRBV28	14	TRBJ2-5	CASSLWADQETQYF
TRBV7-3	14	TRBJ2-2	CASSLIGGTGELFF
TRBV7-9	16	TRBJ2-2	CASSLFQGIYTGELFF
TRBV6-6	14	TRBJ2-1	CASRTGGHGNEQFF
TRBV5-4	14	TRBJ2-2	CASSGQGFTGELFF
TRBV2	16	TRBJ1-2	CASSEGRGQGSYDYTF
TRBV15	15	TRBJ1-4	CATSPGRGFDEKLFF
TRBV19	14	TRBJ2-2	CASSGVGRTGELFF
TRBV6-5	14	TRBJ2-7	CASSPGLSLRGQYF
TRBV4-1	14	TRBJ1-1	CASSPRDRGTEAFF
TRBV7-6	16	TRBJ2-2	CASSLAGGVSTGELFF
TRBV27	13	TRBJ2-1	CASGGGTALEQFF
TRBV4-2	15	TRBJ1-1	CASSQEGTGNTEAFF